A single TCR beta chain is shown here with its context. Its antigen has not been determined. Base quality data are lacking; no much larger clone is found one base away. Every donor in the study was a healthy Caucasian. The twin cohort consisted of three pairs of female monozygotic twins, all aged about 18 to 30 years. Using Miltenyi CD45RO+ enrichment and human naive T-cell isolation kits, memory (CD45RO+) and naive T cells were isolated from PBMC. This sample is drawn from a study of identical twins (dated by TCRdb to between 2015 and 2016). Describing the broader study: TCR alpha and beta repertoires from monozygotic twins, unrelated adults of various ages and cord blood were deep-sequenced to test whether fetal clonotypes persist. To rule out contamination, replicate twin experiments were performed at different times with different library preparation protocols.

CDR1 and CDR2, per the germline V gene, are MNHNS and SASEGT. The CDR3 sequence holds 16 residues, the cysteine and phenylalanine included. The DNA shown is the 48-base CDR3, in frame from base 1. V is shortened by 7 bases, J by 7 bases, and the region joining them spans 22 bases. Results the study describes overall, beyond this receptor: Invariant T cells such as MAIT and iNKT could partly confound zero-insertion analyses, though diverse VJ usage argued against this for most clonotypes. Compared with coincidental sharing between unrelated individuals, out-of-frame TCR alpha sequences shared between twins showed an excess of sequences with low generation probability. Recombination models systematically underestimated out-of-frame TCR alpha sharing in monozygotic twins but agreed with sharing between unrelated individuals. Excess twin sharing in beta out-of-frame sequences was weaker because fewer shared sequences lowered the signal-to-noise ratio. Because the same donors could not be followed over many years, conclusions were based on cross-sectional statistical analysis. Abundant cord blood beta clonotypes carried fewer insertions; young adult naive repertoires showed a weaker similar trend, while memory repertoires showed none.

Library generation was performed with 5' RACE. The sequencing machine was an Illumina HiSeq 2000. Template switching introduced a universal primer binding site; the final cDNA contained a unique molecular identifier, enabling accurate counting of TCR cDNA molecules. Specific primers in the conserved constant-segment region were used to synthesize first-strand cDNA for the TCR alpha and beta chains. To control for contamination, every cDNA library was double barcoded, receiving both a SMART-Mk sample barcode and Illumina barcodes. TruSeq adapter sequences along with Illumina sample barcodes were introduced in two successive PCR steps. Sequencing of the TCR alpha and beta cDNA libraries was done on the Illumina HiSeq platform using custom primers. In the source study's methods: MiGEC processed the raw reads to extract unique molecular identifiers, while MiXCR was used to determine the CDR3 positions. For each individual, recombination models were inferred using an EM algorithm with the repgenHMM and IGoR tools. The analysis of shared clonotypes was done with the tcR package in R, with sharing normalized by the product of cloneset sizes. To study raw recombination free of thymic and clonal selection effects, out-of-frame nonproductive sequences were analyzed. Using fastp trimming at Q25 and MiXCR clonotype assembly, TCRdb reanalyzed the public sequencing data and kept in-frame beta chains. Entries are consolidated by CDR3 protein sequence, retaining the most common genes and DNA. V and J calls and clone size were set by TCRdb, not the authors. Counted in this sample were approximately 220,000 distinct CDR3 sequences; 6.5% to 8.5% of them appeared once. The ten largest clones add up to less than 2% of the sample.

This sample also appeared in a second study, on yellow fever vaccine responses in identical twins. From the second report: According to the authors, the vaccine-induced T cell response in identical twins seemed to be partly convergent and partly specific to each individual. The study precisely tracked vaccine-responding T cell clones in identical twins.

The origin of this receptor is a woman aged 18-29 years in good health. The chain is assembled from TRBV6-1 and TRBJ2-2; no confident D gene assignment can be made. Sequencing was performed on memory (CD45RO+) T cells sorted from blood. According to the study, the label for this sample's cell subset or site signals: CD45RO+ enriched T cells. The DNA sequence follows: TGTGCCAGCAATCCTCTCCCCAGGACCCCAGGCGGGGAGCTGTTTTTT. This gives the protein CASNPLPRTPGGELFF.